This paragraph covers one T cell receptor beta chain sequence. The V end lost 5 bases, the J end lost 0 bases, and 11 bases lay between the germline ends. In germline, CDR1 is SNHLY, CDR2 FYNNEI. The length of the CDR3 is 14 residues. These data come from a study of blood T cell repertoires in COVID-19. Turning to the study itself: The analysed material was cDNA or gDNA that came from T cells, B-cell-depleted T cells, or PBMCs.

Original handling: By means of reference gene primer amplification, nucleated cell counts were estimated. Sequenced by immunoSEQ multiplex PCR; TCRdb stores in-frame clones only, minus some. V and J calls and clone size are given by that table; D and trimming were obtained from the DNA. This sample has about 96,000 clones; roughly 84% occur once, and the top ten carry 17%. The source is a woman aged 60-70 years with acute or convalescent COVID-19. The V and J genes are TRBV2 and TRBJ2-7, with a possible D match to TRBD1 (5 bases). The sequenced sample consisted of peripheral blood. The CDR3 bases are TGTGCCAGCAGTAGACAGATCAGCTCCTACGAGCAGTACTTC. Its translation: CASSRQISSYEQYF.